This TCR beta chain was sequenced for a study of blood T cell repertoires in COVID-19. Across the whole study: PBMCs, B-cell-depleted T cells, or T cells were the source of the cDNA or gDNA that made up the material.

The CDR3 runs 15 residues. The germline CDR1 and CDR2 sequences are LGHNA and YSLEER. Trimming stripped 0 bases from V and 3 bases from J, with 12 bases between. The protocol was immunoSEQ multiplex PCR, while the TCRdb copy is restricted to in-frame clones and leaves out a portion. The data show tens of thousands of clones, 89% seen once. The chain links TRBV4-3 to TRBJ2-7; weak D call: TRBD2 (5 bases). Sequencing was carried out using peripheral blood. This receptor was taken from a woman aged 60-75 years with COVID-19, enrolled during active disease. The CDR3 here is CASSQDRAAGYEQYF. Here the CDR3 DNA reads TGCGCCAGCAGCCAAGATCGGGCTGCGGGCTACGAGCAGTACTTC.